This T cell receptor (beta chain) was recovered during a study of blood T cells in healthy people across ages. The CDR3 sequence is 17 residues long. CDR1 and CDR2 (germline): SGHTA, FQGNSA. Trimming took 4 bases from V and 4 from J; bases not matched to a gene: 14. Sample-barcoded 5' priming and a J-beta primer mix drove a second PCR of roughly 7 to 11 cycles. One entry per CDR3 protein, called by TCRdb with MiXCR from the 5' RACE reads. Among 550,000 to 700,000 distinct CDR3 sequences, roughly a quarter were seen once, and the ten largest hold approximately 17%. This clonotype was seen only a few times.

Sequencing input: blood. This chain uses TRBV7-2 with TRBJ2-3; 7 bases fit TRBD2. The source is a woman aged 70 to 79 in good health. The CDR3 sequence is CASSSRGLGLAADTQYF. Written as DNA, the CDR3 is TGTGCCAGCAGCTCCCGAGGACTAGGCCTAGCCGCAGATACGCAGTATTTT. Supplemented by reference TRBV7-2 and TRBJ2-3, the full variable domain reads GAGVSQSPSNKVTEKGKDVELRCDPISGHTALYWYRQSLGQGLEFLIYFQGNSAPDKSGLPSDRFSAERTGGSVSTLTIQRTQQEDSAVYLCASSSRGLGLAADTQYFGPGTRLTVL.